These 24 T cell receptor beta chains were sequenced from one sample in a study of cytomegalovirus exposure and HLA in healthy donors. PCR involved 60 Vbeta and 13 Jbeta primers. Sequencing was performed with immunoSEQ multiplex PCR; in TCRdb, only in-frame clones are kept and a portion is missing. The table records over 30,000 clones, less than 75% of them present only once. Sequenced: PBMCs. Every receptor here comes from a man aged 35 to 55 in good health and CMV-seropositive.

The chain carries TRBV15 and TRBJ2-3; 7 positions match TRBD1. Germline values: CDR1 LNHNV, CDR2 YYDKDF (reference sequence). This CDR3 comprises 18 residues. V lost 1 base to trimming and J lost 7 bases; unmatched junction nucleotides: 17. CDR3 loop: CATSRASGRQGVPNTQYF. DNA for the CDR3: TGTGCCACCAGCAGAGCTTCCGGAAGACAGGGAGTCCCAAATACGCAGTATTTT.

The table lists this clone with a count of one. The gene calls are TRBV7-9 and TRBJ1-6; 7 bases are shared with TRBD1. Germline V gene lookup returns CDR1 SEHNR and CDR2 FQNEAQ (reference sequence). V trimming: 3 bases; J trimming: 7 bases; junction bases outside the gene matches: 0. The CDR3 runs 13 residues. The CDR3: CASSLTGNSPLHF. The CDR3 region has the DNA TGTGCCAGCAGCTTGACAGGGAATTCACCCCTCCACTTT.

This rearrangement joins TRBV19 to TRBJ1-2; 7 nucleotides align to TRBD1. Unmatched junction bases numbered 5, after V lost 3 bases and J lost 4 bases. The CDR3 totals 14 residues. The germline V gene has CDR1 LNHDA and CDR2 SQIVND (reference sequence). The CDR3 sequence: CASSIGQEIYGYTF. In DNA form, the CDR3 reads TGTGCCAGTAGTATTGGACAGGAAATCTATGGCTACACCTTC.

V gene TRBV27 combines with J gene TRBJ1-5; perhaps TRBD1 as D (6 bases). The CDR3 extends over 14 amino acids. Germline values: CDR1 MNHEY, CDR2 SMNVEV (reference sequence). V lost 4 bases and J 7 bases, leaving 14 bases between the germline ends. The CDR3 sequence is CASSSTGLRQPQHF. Written as DNA, the CDR3 is TGTGCCAGCAGTTCAACAGGGCTGCGGCAGCCCCAGCATTTT.

The chain combines TRBV6-6 with TRBJ1-2, with a weak D call TRBD1 (5 bases). The V gene lost 2 bases and the J gene lost 7 bases, with 8 bases spanning the gap. CDR1 is MNHNY and CDR2 is SVGAGI in the germline V gene (reference sequence). The CDR3 covers 12 residues. The CDR3 reads CASSYVGGGYTF. The CDR3 coding sequence is TGTGCCAGCAGTTACGTGGGGGGTGGCTACACCTTC.

Only a few counts were recorded for this clone. The chain carries TRBV28 and TRBJ1-2, with a weak D call TRBD1 (5 bases). There are 11 residues in the CDR3. Per the germline V gene, CDR1 is MDHEN and CDR2 is SYDVKM. V shed 7 bases and J shed 3 bases, with 6 bases lying between them. The CDR3 loop reads CASTRDYGYTF. In DNA, the CDR3 is TGTGCCAGCACCAGGGACTATGGCTACACCTTC.

The genes are TRBV1 and TRBJ1-4; the table names TRBD1, a call not compared with the DNA. TRBV1 is labeled a pseudogene. The CDR3 covers 15 residues. The CDR3 region is CTSSPRRGTNEKLFF. The CDR3 DNA is TGCACCAGCTCGCCCCGCAGGGGAACTAATGAAAAACTGTTTTTT.

In this sample, this clone turned up a few times. This sequence joins TRBV6-1 and TRBJ1-1; perhaps TRBD1 as D (5 bases). V lost 7 bases and J 5 bases, leaving 14 bases between the germline ends. The CDR3 length is 13 residues. The germline gives CDR1 MNHNS, CDR2 SASEGT. In DNA form, the CDR3 reads TGTGCCAGCAATCGACAGTCCATGACTGAAGCTTTCTTT. This codes for CASNRQSMTEAFF.

This chain links TRBV29-1 with TRBJ2-7; TRBD2 matches 7 bases. V lost 6 bases, J lost 2 bases, and 7 bases stayed unmatched. The CDR3 has 13 residues. Germline loops: CDR1 SQVTM, CDR2 ANQGSEA. The CDR3 coding sequence is TGCAGCGTGGGGGGGACCGATACCTACGAGCAGTACTTC. It translates to CSVGGTDTYEQYF.

The rearrangement joins TRBV5-1 to TRBJ2-1; 10 nucleotides match TRBD2. The CDR3 is made up of 15 amino acids. V lost 5 bases and J lost 6; bases outside the gene matches: 8. CDR1 SGHRS and CDR2 YFSETQ come from the germline V gene. The CDR3 DNA sequence: TGCGCCAGCAGGTACGCCGGGACTAGCGTCAATGAGCAGTTCTTC. Protein: CASRYAGTSVNEQFF.

The chain couples TRBV30 to TRBJ1-1; D is perhaps TRBD1 (5 bases). CDR1 GTSNPN and CDR2 SVGIG come from the germline V gene (reference sequence). The germline V and J ends were trimmed by 5 bases and 3 bases, with 22 bases remaining between them. This CDR3 is 16 amino acids long. The CDR3 spells CAWARTRPGGDTEAFF. The CDR3 DNA is TGTGCCTGGGCCCGGACACGGCCTGGGGGGGACACTGAAGCTTTCTTT.

The chain carries TRBV27 and TRBJ1-1; a weak D match, TRBD1 (6 bases). The CDR3 has 12 residues. CDR1 and CDR2 from the germline V gene are MNHEY and SMNVEV (reference sequence). The V and J ends lost 6 bases and 5 bases respectively, with 10 bases between them. The CDR3 is CASRTGPTEAFF. The DNA of the CDR3 is TGTGCCAGCAGGACAGGACCGACTGAAGCTTTCTTT.

The chain links TRBV27 to TRBJ1-1; 8 bases are shared with TRBD1. This CDR3 comprises 15 residues. After removal of 6 bases from V and 4 bases from J, the junction contained 10 bases not matched to a gene. Per germline, CDR1 MNHEY and CDR2 SMNVEV (reference sequence). As DNA, the CDR3 is TGTGCCAGCAGAAACACAGGGGGTTGGGGCACTGAAGCTTTCTTT. Amino acids: CASRNTGGWGTEAFF.

This sequence joins TRBV7-2 and TRBJ2-1, with a weak D call TRBD1 (5 bases). CDR3 length: 14 residues. V was trimmed by 3 bases and J by 10 bases, leaving 16 bases between them. Per germline, CDR1 SGHTA and CDR2 FQGNSA. CDR3 in amino acids: CASSFMAGLKEQFF. In DNA form, the CDR3 reads TGTGCCAGCAGCTTCATGGCAGGGCTGAAAGAGCAGTTCTTC. The full variable domain, in which reference TRBV7-2 and TRBJ2-1 provide the parts outside the CDR3, is GAGVSQSPSNKVTEKGKDVELRCDPISGHTALYWYRQSLGQGLEFLIYFQGNSAPDKSGLPSDRFSAERTGGSVSTLTIQRTQQEDSAVYLCASSFMAGLKEQFFGPGTRLTVL.

The CDR3 reads CASGSPDRATEAFF. For the CDR3, the DNA is TGTGCTAGTGGTTCCCCGGACAGGGCCACTGAAGCTTTCTTT. The chain joins TRBV12-5 to TRBJ1-1; 8 bases fit TRBD1. V shed 4 bases, J shed 4 bases, and the junction held 5 bases outside the gene matches. CDR1 and CDR2 from the germline V gene are LGHNT and FRNRAP. The CDR3 length is 14 residues. The variable domain in full, with the rest retrieved from reference TRBV12-5 and TRBJ1-1, is DARVTQTPRHKVTEMGQEVTMRCQPILGHNTVFWYRQTMMQGLELLAYFRNRAPLDDSGMPKDRFSAEMPDATLATLKIQPSEPRDSAVYFCASGSPDRATEAFFGQGTRLTVV.

The rearrangement joins TRBV28 to TRBJ1-1; TRBD1 might be the D (5 bases). Trimming stripped 8 bases from V and 6 bases from J, with 16 bases between. This CDR3 spans 13 amino acids. The V gene's germline CDR1 is MDHEN and CDR2 SYDVKM. CDR3: CASDPWRGSEAFF. The CDR3 coding sequence is TGTGCCAGCGATCCGTGGCGGGGGTCTGAAGCTTTCTTT.

This sequence joins TRBV21-1 and TRBJ2-1; TRBD2, the table's D call, was not compared with the DNA. TRBV21-1 is flagged as a pseudogene. This CDR3 has 13 amino acids. CDR3 region: CASTPRLAGRGFF. The CDR3 nucleotides read TGTGCCAGCACCCCACGGCTAGCGGGCCGGGGGTTCTTC.

This clone was recorded a few times. The rearrangement joins TRBV7-8 to TRBJ2-3; D possibly corresponds to TRBD2 (6 bases). The germline V gene encodes CDR1 SGHVS and CDR2 FQNEAQ. Trimming took 3 bases from V and 0 from J, leaving 10 bases between them. The CDR3 has 15 amino acids. The CDR3 DNA sequence: TGTGCCAGCAGCTTGCGGGGAGTTAGCACAGATACGCAGTATTTT. Protein: CASSLRGVSTDTQYF.

This chain links TRBV30 with TRBJ1-3; unclear D gene. The CDR3 is made up of 11 amino acids. CDR1 and CDR2 from the germline V gene are GTSNPN and SVGIG (reference sequence). V lost 4 bases and J 5 bases, leaving 6 bases between the germline ends. Written as DNA, the CDR3 is TGTGCCTGGACGGTTAGAAACACCATATATTTT. It encodes CAWTVRNTIYF.

Only one count was recorded for this clone. CDR3 DNA: TGTGCCAGCACGAGGGCTGGGGGGACTGAAGCTTTCTTT. Amino acids: CASTRAGGTEAFF. The V gene is TRBV6-5, the J gene TRBJ1-1, with D perhaps TRBD1 (5 bases). V was cut by 7 bases and J by 5 bases, with 14 bases left in between. The CDR3 has 13 residues. The germline V gene encodes CDR1 MNHEY and CDR2 SVGAGI.

The chain joins TRBV7-9 to TRBJ2-1; TRBD1 matches at 10 bases. V dropped 5 bases and J dropped 7; count of bases not matched to a gene: 8. The CDR3 has 15 residues. The germline V gene encodes CDR1 SEHNR and CDR2 FQNEAQ (reference sequence). The CDR3: CASSQDRGQLNEQFF. CDR3 nucleotide sequence: TGTGCCAGCAGCCAAGACAGGGGGCAATTGAATGAGCAGTTCTTC.

J is TRBJ2-1 and V is TRBV7-3; TRBD1 agrees at 10 bases. The germline gives CDR1 SGHTA, CDR2 FQGTGA. The CDR3 length is 14 residues. V lost 5 bases and J lost 10; bases outside the gene matches: 8. The DNA for the CDR3 is TGTGCCAGCAGCCCCCCGGGACAGGGGCGGGAGCAGTTCTTC. Encoded protein: CASSPPGQGREQFF.

This clone was counted only a few times. CDR3 region: CASSSSTGSYNEQFF. Written as DNA, the CDR3 is TGCGCCAGCAGCTCCTCGACAGGGTCCTACAATGAGCAGTTCTTC. This chain uses TRBV5-1 with TRBJ2-1; TRBD1 matches at 7 bases. This CDR3 has 15 amino acids. Germline-derived CDR1 and CDR2 are SGHRS and YFSETQ. After removal of 3 bases from V and 1 base from J, the junction contained 4 bases not matched to a gene.

CDR3 nucleotide sequence: TGTGCCAGCAGCCCCTGGGAGGGTCATTCACCCCTCCACTTT. This sequence encodes CASSPWEGHSPLHF. The chain combines TRBV7-8 with TRBJ1-6; D gene ambiguous. This CDR3 region has 14 residues. Trimming removed 5 bases at V and 8 bases at J, with 13 bases between. Germline V gene lookup returns CDR1 SGHVS and CDR2 FQNEAQ.